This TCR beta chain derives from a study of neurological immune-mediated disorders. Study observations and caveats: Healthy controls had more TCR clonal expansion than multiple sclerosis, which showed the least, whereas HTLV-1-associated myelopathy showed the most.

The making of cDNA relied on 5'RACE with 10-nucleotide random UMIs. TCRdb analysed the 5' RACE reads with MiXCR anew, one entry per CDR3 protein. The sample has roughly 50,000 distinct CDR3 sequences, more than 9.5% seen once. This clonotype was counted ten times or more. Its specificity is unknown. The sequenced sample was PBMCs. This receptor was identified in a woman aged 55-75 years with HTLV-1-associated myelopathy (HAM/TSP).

The CDR3 here is CASSVLGSYEQYF. The CDR3 DNA sequence: TGTGCCAGCAGCGTTTTAGGATCCTACGAGCAGTACTTC. The rearrangement links TRBV6-6 to TRBJ2-7; D remains unclear. The CDR3 is 13 amino acids. Per the germline V gene, CDR1 is MNHNY and CDR2 is SVGAGI (reference sequence). Trimming took off 6 bases at V and 1 base at J, with 10 bases between the two ends.